These 26 T cell receptor beta chains came from one sample sequenced in a study of a mutant IDH1 vaccine in newly diagnosed glioma. The antigens of these receptors remain unknown. Clones were read by immunoSEQ multiplex PCR, and TCRdb kept only the in-frame ones, dropping some. The repertoire holds around 40,000 clones, 75% to 90% seen once, with around 1.7% in the top ten. Time point described: week 5, during vaccination. Each dose of the vaccine consisted of 300 ug of mutant IDH1 20-mer peptide, with topical imiquimod. The sequences come from PBMCs, collected from a glioma patient whose treatment included an IDH1 peptide vaccine. These receptors all come from a man aged 40-50 years with glioma.

The V call is TRBV4-3, the J call TRBJ2-3; D perhaps matches TRBD2 (5 bases). CDR3 size: 14 residues. Germline V gene lookup returns CDR1 LGHNA and CDR2 YSLEER. The ends were cut back, 8 bases at V and 0 bases at J, with 12 bases in the middle. CDR3 in DNA: TGCGCCAGCGGGGAGACCTATAGCACAGATACGCAGTATTTT. Amino acid sequence: CASGETYSTDTQYF.

The rearrangement uses TRBV7-9 and TRBJ1-3; the D is unclear. This CDR3 has 15 amino acids. The V end lost 5 bases, the J end lost 0 bases, and 11 bases lay between the germline ends. Germline lookup yields CDR1 SEHNR and CDR2 FQNEAQ (reference sequence). CDR3 in amino acids: CASSIRPDSGNTIYF. Here the CDR3 DNA reads TGTGCCAGCAGCATACGGCCGGACTCTGGAAACACCATATATTTT.

The genes are TRBV19 and TRBJ2-7; 7 bases align to TRBD1. This CDR3 has 15 amino acids. Germline assignment: CDR1 LNHDA and CDR2 SQIVND (reference sequence). Unmatched junction bases numbered 8, after V lost 3 bases and J lost 3 bases. The CDR3 protein is CASSMAGTVNYEQYF. The CDR3 nucleotides read TGTGCCAGTAGTATGGCCGGGACAGTTAACTACGAGCAGTACTTC.

This clone was recorded a few times. This chain links TRBV4-1 with TRBJ1-5; weak D call: TRBD1 (5 bases). V was clipped by 1 base and J by 2 bases, with 9 bases between them. The CDR3 is 15 residues long. From germline, CDR1 is MGHRA and CDR2 YSYEKL. The CDR3 bases are TGCGCCAGCAGCCAAGCGGGGCACGGCAATCAGCCCCAGCATTTT. This gives the protein CASSQAGHGNQPQHF.

This clone was picked up one time. The V call is TRBV5-1, the J call TRBJ2-1, with 9 bases aligning to TRBD2. V was clipped by 5 bases and J by 8 bases; unmatched bases: 8. This CDR3 contains 14 residues. The germline gives CDR1 SGHRS, CDR2 YFSETQ. The CDR3 loop reads CASSFQAGGDEQFF. DNA for the CDR3: TGCGCCAGCAGTTTTCAAGCGGGAGGTGATGAGCAGTTCTTC.

This rearrangement joins TRBV19 to TRBJ1-4; 7 bases line up with TRBD1. The CDR3 extends over 15 amino acids. The germline V gene encodes CDR1 LNHDA and CDR2 SQIVND (reference sequence). Losses at the gene ends were 5 bases for V and 4 bases for J; bases not matched to a gene: 7. The chain's CDR3 is CASSLSTGFNEKLFF. The CDR3 DNA follows: TGTGCCAGTAGTTTATCGACAGGGTTTAATGAAAAACTGTTTTTT.

The V gene is TRBV6-1, the J gene TRBJ2-1, with 10 bases that match TRBD2. The CDR3 has 15 amino acids. Germline values: CDR1 MNHNS, CDR2 SASEGT. The J segment lost 7 bases and the V segment lost 6 bases, leaving 9 bases of the junction unmatched. The CDR3 DNA reads as TGTGCCAGCAGGACCCTAGCGGGAGCTAGTAATGAGCAGTTCTTC. This gives the protein CASRTLAGASNEQFF.

The chain carries TRBV2 and TRBJ2-2; D is perhaps TRBD2 (5 bases). The length of the CDR3 is 12 residues. CDR1 SNHLY and CDR2 FYNNEI come from the germline V gene. The germline V and J ends were trimmed by 7 bases and 7 bases, with 10 bases remaining between them. The CDR3 nucleotides are TGTGCCAGCAATGTGGGGAGCGGGGAGCTGTTTTTT. As protein: CASNVGSGELFF.

A few counts support this clone. The gene calls are TRBV7-2 and TRBJ2-7; 8 nucleotides align to TRBD1. The germline V gene encodes CDR1 SGHTA and CDR2 FQGNSA. The CDR3 has 15 amino acids. V dropped 5 bases and J dropped 5; count of bases not matched to a gene: 11. The CDR3 bases are TGTGCCAGCAGCCCAATGACAGGGGTGCGGCACGAGCAGTACTTC. Translation: CASSPMTGVRHEQYF.

The chain combines TRBV9 with TRBJ1-2, with TRBD1 identical over 12 bases. Per the germline V gene, CDR1 is SGDLS and CDR2 is YYNGEE. The CDR3 has 15 residues. The J segment lost 6 bases and the V segment lost 5 bases, leaving 8 bases of the junction unmatched. This CDR3 is CASSLRDRGRDGYTF. CDR3 nucleotides: TGTGCCAGCAGTCTGAGGGACAGGGGGCGCGATGGCTACACCTTC.

V is TRBV27 and J is TRBJ2-5, with a possible D match to TRBD2 (6 bases). The CDR3 is 15 residues long. V was clipped by 11 bases and J by 4 bases, with 23 bases between them. Germline loops: CDR1 MNHEY, CDR2 SMNVEV (reference sequence). The CDR3 DNA follows: TGTGCCGTCGCTCCCGAGGCGGGATTGAGAGAGACCCAGTACTTC. It translates to CAVAPEAGLRETQYF.

The genes are TRBV4-1 and TRBJ1-1; D unclear. Germline values: CDR1 MGHRA, CDR2 YSYEKL. The CDR3 runs 16 residues. Trimming left V 1 base short and J 3 bases short, with 15 bases between. The CDR3 DNA reads as TGCGCCAGCAGCCAAGGAAGGTCTTTCGGTTACACTGAAGCTTTCTTT. This codes for CASSQGRSFGYTEAFF.

The chain recombines TRBV28 with TRBJ1-2; TRBD1 agrees at 11 bases. The CDR3 spans 14 residues. Germline V gene lookup returns CDR1 MDHEN and CDR2 SYDVKM. V dropped 6 bases and J dropped 7; count of bases not matched to a gene: 7. In DNA, the CDR3 is TGTGCCAGCAGAGGGACAGGGGGAAAGTTTGGCTACACCTTC. It codes for CASRGTGGKFGYTF.

This clone appeared a few times. The genes are TRBV4-1 and TRBJ1-3; D is undetermined. CDR1 is MGHRA and CDR2 is YSYEKL in the germline V gene. The V and J ends lost 0 bases and 0 bases respectively, with 12 bases between them. CDR3 length: 17 amino acids. CDR3 sequence reads: CASSQDGGRPSGNTIYF. The CDR3 DNA sequence: TGCGCCAGCAGCCAAGATGGTGGGCGACCCTCTGGAAACACCATATATTTT.

This chain joins TRBV7-9 and TRBJ2-7, with TRBD1 matching over 8 bases. The V gene end was trimmed by 5 bases and the J gene end by 2 bases; junction bases not matched to a gene: 2. Germline V gene sequence: CDR1 SEHNR, CDR2 FQNEAQ (reference sequence). The CDR3 has 13 residues. The CDR3 here is CASSPRGPYEQYF. In DNA form, the CDR3 reads TGTGCCAGCAGCCCCAGGGGGCCCTACGAGCAGTACTTC.

The V gene is TRBV9, the J gene TRBJ1-2; no reliable D call. Trimming shortened V by 5 bases and J by 4 bases, and 12 bases separated the two germline ends. CDR3 size: 13 residues. Germline CDR1 is SGDLS and CDR2 is YYNGEE. CDR3: CASSPWGTYGYTF. CDR3 sequence (DNA): TGTGCCAGCAGTCCCTGGGGAACCTATGGCTACACCTTC.

The CDR3 sequence is CASSRGGGRSYEQYF. CDR3 sequence (DNA): TGTGCCAGCAGCCGAGGAGGGGGAAGGTCCTACGAGCAGTACTTC. The genes are TRBV11-2 and TRBJ2-7, with D perhaps matching TRBD1 or TRBD2 (6 bases each). Trimming left V 5 bases short and J 1 base short, with 15 bases between. Germline V gives CDR1 SGHAT, CDR2 FQNNGV. The CDR3 contains 15 residues.

V gene TRBV9 combines with J gene TRBJ2-1; TRBD2 is a possible D gene (6 bases). The V gene lost 4 bases and the J gene lost 10 bases, with 21 bases spanning the gap. Germline V gene sequence: CDR1 SGDLS, CDR2 YYNGEE. The length of the CDR3 is 15 residues. The CDR3 sequence: CASSSRDSPWGEQFF. The CDR3 bases are TGTGCCAGCAGCTCCCGGGACTCTCCATGGGGGGAGCAGTTCTTC.

The chain recombines TRBV7-2 with TRBJ1-1; 9 bases align to TRBD1. V lost 5 bases to trimming and J lost 4 bases; unmatched junction nucleotides: 8. This CDR3 region has 15 residues. CDR1 is SGHTA and CDR2 is FQGNSA in the germline V gene. The CDR3, as DNA: TGTGCCAGCAGCCCCCAGACAGGGGGTGGCACTGAAGCTTTCTTT. Translation: CASSPQTGGGTEAFF.

This chain connects TRBV2 to TRBJ2-3; weak D call: TRBD2 (5 bases). This CDR3 has 15 residues. Germline CDR1 reads SNHLY; CDR2 reads FYNNEI. Trimming cost V 7 bases and J 1 base, with 15 bases left between them. The CDR3 DNA is TGTGCCAGCAAGCGGACCGGAACGGGCACAGATACGCAGTATTTT. It encodes CASKRTGTGTDTQYF.

In its sample, this clone was seen once. The gene calls are TRBV28 and TRBJ2-4; D is tentatively TRBD1 or TRBD2 (5 bases each). CDR1 MDHEN and CDR2 SYDVKM come from the germline V gene. The length of the CDR3 is 17 residues. V lost 1 base and J 6 bases, leaving 19 bases between the germline ends. The CDR3 nucleotides are TGTGCCAGCAGTTTATACGACACCCCCTCAGGGAGAAACATTCAGTACTTC. It is translated as CASSLYDTPSGRNIQYF. Using reference TRBV28 and TRBJ2-4 for the parts outside the CDR3, the full variable domain is DVKVTQSSRYLVKRTGEKVFLECVQDMDHENMFWYRQDPGLGLRLIYFSYDVKMKEKGDIPEGYSVSREKKERFSLILESASTNQTSMYLCASSLYDTPSGRNIQYFGAGTRLSVL.

The chain combines TRBV27 with TRBJ2-6, with 9 bases fitting TRBD1. V dropped 7 bases and J dropped 4; count of bases not matched to a gene: 5. Germline values: CDR1 MNHEY, CDR2 SMNVEV (reference sequence). There are 15 residues in the CDR3. The CDR3 DNA is TGTGCCAGCACCTGGACAGGGGTAGGGGCCAACGTCCTGACTTTC. It translates to CASTWTGVGANVLTF.

The V call is TRBV2, the J call TRBJ2-1, with TRBD2 matching 10 bases. This CDR3 is 17 amino acids long. Germline loops: CDR1 SNHLY, CDR2 FYNNEI. Trimming cost V 7 bases and J 7 bases; bases outside gene matches: 16. The CDR3 loop reads CASTPREFLAGANEQFF. For the CDR3, the DNA is TGTGCCAGCACCCCGAGGGAGTTCCTAGCGGGGGCGAATGAGCAGTTCTTC. The entire variable domain, with the rest obtained from reference TRBV2 and TRBJ2-1, is as follows: EPEVTQTPSHQVTQMGQEVILRCVPISNHLYFYWYRQILGQKVEFLVSFYNNEISEKSEIFDDQFSVERPDGSNFTLKIRSTKLEDSAMYFCASTPREFLAGANEQFFGPGTRLTVL.

The chain couples TRBV11-3 to TRBJ2-3; D ambiguous. CDR1 is SGHNT and CDR2 is YENEEA in the germline V gene. V lost 5 bases to trimming and J lost 3 bases, with 9 bases between them. The CDR3 runs 13 residues. CDR3 amino acids: CASSPPVTDTQYF. CDR3 sequence (DNA): TGTGCCAGCAGCCCCCCCGTGACAGATACGCAGTATTTT.

The chain employs TRBV28 and TRBJ2-7; 11 nucleotides match TRBD2. Germline CDR1 reads MDHEN; CDR2 reads SYDVKM. Unmatched junction bases numbered 8, after V lost 6 bases and J lost 4 bases. The CDR3 is 15 residues long. The CDR3 DNA sequence: TGTGCCAGCAGCACTAGCGGGAGAGGCTTGTACGAGCAGTACTTC. This gives the protein CASSTSGRGLYEQYF.

V is TRBV6-6 and J is TRBJ2-7; 9 nucleotides match TRBD1. CDR3 length equals 14 residues. Germline V gene lookup returns CDR1 MNHNY and CDR2 SVGAGI (reference sequence). V lost 6 bases to trimming and J lost 6 bases; unmatched junction nucleotides: 9. As DNA, the CDR3 is TGTGCCAGCAGCCCCGGGACAGGGTTTTTCGAGCAGTACTTC. This gives the protein CASSPGTGFFEQYF.